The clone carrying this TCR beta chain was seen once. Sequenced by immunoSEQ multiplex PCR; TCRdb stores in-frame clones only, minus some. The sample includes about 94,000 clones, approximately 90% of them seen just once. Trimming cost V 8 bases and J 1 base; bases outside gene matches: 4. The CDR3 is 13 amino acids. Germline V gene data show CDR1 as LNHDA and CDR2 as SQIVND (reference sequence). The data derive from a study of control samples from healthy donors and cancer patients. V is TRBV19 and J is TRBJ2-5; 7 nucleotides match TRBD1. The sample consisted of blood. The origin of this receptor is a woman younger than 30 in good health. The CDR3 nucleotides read TGTGCCAGTCGCGGACAGGCCCAAGAGACCCAGTACTTC. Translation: CASRGQAQETQYF. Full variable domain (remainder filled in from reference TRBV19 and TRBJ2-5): DGGITQSPKYLFRKEGQNVTLSCEQNLNHDAMYWYRQDPGQGLRLIYYSQIVNDFQKGDIAEGYSVSREKKESFPLTVTSAQKNPTAFYLCASRGQAQETQYFGPGTRLLVL.